These T cell receptor beta chains were read from a single sample in a study of blood T cell repertoires in COVID-19. TCRdb's table, derived via immunoSEQ multiplex PCR, lists solely in-frame clones and lacks some. The data contain 300,000 to 450,000 clones, 80% to 90% of them seen just once; the ten biggest clones take up less than 1.2%. The sequenced sample consisted of PBMCs or T cells enriched from blood (not recorded which). Receptors originate from a man between 18 and 29 years old who had recovered from COVID-19. CDR3s include the opening cysteine and the closing phenylalanine or tryptophan. A D gene is named only where the DNA matches it firmly. Some rows have no size entry. The others give once, few or many, or a class for an expanded clone.

>TRBJ2-2|TRBV11-2|-|15|TRBD1
CASSLDRGRAGELFF
TGTGCCAGCAGCTTAGATAGGGGGCGGGCCGGGGAGCTGTTTTTT
>TRBJ2-2|TRBV13|-|17|TRBD2
CASTSMWLAGAVGELFF
TGTGCCAGCACCTCCATGTGGCTAGCGGGAGCGGTCGGGGAGCTGTTTTTT
>TRBJ1-4|TRBV9|-|15|-
CASSPGGASSEKLFF
TGTGCCAGCAGCCCCGGGGGGGCCTCTAGTGAAAAACTGTTTTTT
>TRBJ1-2|TRBV9|once|14|TRBD1
CASSGRQGTQGYTF
TGTGCCAGCAGCGGACGACAGGGGACTCAGGGCTACACCTTC
>TRBJ2-5|TRBV5-1|-|13|-
CASSPDSQETQYF
TGCGCCAGCAGCCCGGACAGCCAAGAGACCCAGTACTTC
>TRBJ2-7|TRBV4-3|-|15|TRBD1
CASSQTTGSSYEQYF
TGCGCCAGCAGCCAGACGACAGGGAGCTCCTACGAGCAGTACTTC
>TRBJ2-3|TRBV10-1|-|15|-
CASSERGFGTDTQYF
TGCGCCAGCAGTGAGCGGGGATTCGGCACAGATACGCAGTATTTT
>TRBJ1-4|TRBV11-2|-|17|TRBD1
CASSPTGGLTTNEKLFF
TGTGCCAGCAGCCCCACAGGGGGCCTTACAACTAATGAAAAACTGTTTTTT
>TRBJ1-2|TRBV30|-|13|-
CAWSNPSGYGYTF
TGTGCCTGGAGTAACCCTAGCGGCTATGGCTACACCTTC
>TRBJ2-7|TRBV27|-|15|TRBD2
CASSVEAGGPLKQYF
TGTGCCAGCAGTGTGGAAGCGGGAGGCCCTTTGAAGCAGTACTTC
>TRBJ1-1|TRBV13|-|15|TRBD1
CASSLGAGGNTEAFF
TGTGCCAGCAGCTTAGGGGCAGGGGGAAACACTGAAGCTTTCTTT
>TRBJ1-6|TRBV29-1|-|17|-
CSVEDLGNVPYNSPLHF
TGCAGCGTTGAAGATCTCGGGAATGTACCCTATAATTCACCCCTCCACTTT
>TRBJ2-5|TRBV12-5|-|13|-
CAKSGAEEETQYF
TGTGCTAAAAGTGGGGCTGAAGAAGAGACCCAGTACTTC
>TRBJ2-7|TRBV4-1|-|16|-
CASSQGPLRGNYEQYF
TGCGCCAGCAGCCAAGGGCCCTTAAGAGGGAATTACGAGCAGTACTTC
>TRBJ1-1|TRBV25-1|-|13|-
CASMPGVDTEAFF
TGTGCCAGCATGCCAGGGGTCGACACTGAAGCTTTCTTT
>TRBJ2-5|TRBV11-1|-|13|-
CASKGSGQETQYF
TGTGCCAGCAAGGGATCAGGGCAAGAGACCCAGTACTTC
>TRBJ1-1|TRBV5-1|-|16|TRBD1
CASSLGTGGGYTEAFF
TGCGCCAGCAGCTTGGGTACAGGGGGCGGATACACTGAAGCTTTCTTT
>TRBJ1-2|TRBV30|-|11|-
CAWSADYGYTF
TGTGCCTGGAGTGCAGACTATGGCTACACCTTC
>TRBJ1-1|TRBV4-1|once|14|TRBD1
CASSQGQGAAEAFF
TGCGCCAGCAGCCAGGGACAGGGCGCGGCTGAAGCTTTCTTT
>TRBJ2-6|TRBV20-1|-|16|-
CSASGAESSGANVLTF
TGCAGTGCTAGTGGGGCCGAAAGCTCTGGGGCCAACGTCCTGACTTTC
>TRBJ2-1|TRBV4-2|once|17|TRBD2
CASSQQIGTSGYNEQFF
TGTGCCAGCAGCCAGCAAATTGGGACTAGCGGGTACAATGAGCAGTTCTTC
>TRBJ1-1|TRBV27|-|11|-
CASRLNTEAFF
TGTGCCAGCAGACTTAACACTGAAGCTTTCTTT
>TRBJ2-5|TRBV12-3/TRBV12-4|-|13|-
CASSFIYLETQYF
TGTGCCAGCAGTTTTATCTATCTTGAGACCCAGTACTTC
>TRBJ1-1|TRBV6-2/TRBV6-3|many|18|-
CASSYSTRGRSVDTEAFF
TGTGCCAGCAGTTACTCGACCAGGGGCCGCTCGGTCGACACTGAAGCTTTCTTT
>TRBJ2-7|TRBV24-1|-|14|-
CATSSDSASYEQYF
TGTGCCACCAGTAGCGACAGTGCCTCCTACGAGCAGTACTTC
>TRBJ2-5|TRBV3-1/TRBV3-2|-|17|-
CASSLRLGGRSRETQYF
TGTGCCAGCAGCTTACGGCTGGGGGGGCGGTCGAGAGAGACCCAGTACTTC
>TRBJ1-5|TRBV19|-|13|-
CASGRLGGQPQHF
TGTGCCAGTGGAAGACTGGGAGGACAGCCCCAGCATTTT
>TRBJ1-3|TRBV5-4|once|14|-
CASSFREPGNTIYF
TGTGCCAGCAGCTTCCGGGAACCTGGAAACACCATATATTTT
>TRBJ1-2|TRBV9|-|15|TRBD1
CASSPRQGLDYGYTF
TGTGCCAGCAGCCCCCGACAGGGTTTGGACTATGGCTACACCTTC
>TRBJ2-1|TRBV29-1|-|15|TRBD2
CSVHRLAGGHGEQFF
TGCAGCGTACACCGACTAGCGGGGGGGCATGGTGAGCAGTTCTTC
>TRBJ2-5|TRBV7-2|-|16|TRBD2
CASSTGLAGGQETQYF
TGTGCCAGCAGCACCGGACTAGCGGGGGGCCAAGAGACCCAGTACTTC
>TRBJ1-1|TRBV6-5|-|12|-
CASSRQHTEAFF
TGTGCCAGCAGTAGACAGCACACTGAAGCTTTCTTT
>TRBJ1-3|TRBV15|-|16|-
CATSRGERLTGNTIYF
TGTGCCACCAGCAGAGGCGAGAGACTGACTGGAAACACCATATATTTT
>TRBJ2-2|TRBV19|-|15|TRBD2
CASSHSSGGVGELFF
TGTGCCAGTAGTCATTCCTCGGGGGGGGTCGGGGAGCTGTTTTTT
>TRBJ2-5|TRBV24-1|-|14|TRBD1
CATSDPGQGETQYF
TGTGCCACCAGTGACCCTGGACAGGGTGAGACCCAGTACTTC
>TRBJ2-3|TRBV18|-|15|TRBD1
CASSPQGDNTDTQYF
TGTGCCAGCTCACCTCAGGGGGACAACACAGATACGCAGTATTTT
>TRBJ1-1|TRBV2|-|16|-
CASSEALLTVNTEAFF
TGTGCCAGCAGTGAAGCGCTTTTAACAGTGAACACTGAAGCTTTCTTT
>TRBJ1-2|TRBV28|-|16|-
CASSETPTGTRNGYTF
TGTGCCAGCAGTGAAACCCCTACCGGGACAAGAAATGGCTACACCTTC
>TRBJ1-3|TRBV28|-|15|-
CASSLFAGSGNTIYF
TGTGCCAGCAGTTTGTTTGCGGGTTCTGGAAACACCATATATTTT
>TRBJ2-1|TRBV12-3/TRBV12-4|-|12|-
CASSLAADEQFF
TGTGCCAGCAGTTTAGCAGCGGACGAGCAGTTCTTC
>TRBJ1-2|TRBV7-8|-|15|-
CASSLNLAGRQSYTF
TGTGCCAGCAGCTTAAATCTGGCGGGGAGACAGAGCTACACCTTC
>TRBJ2-7|TRBV2|-|14|TRBD2
CAVVLAGGGYEQYF
TGTGCCGTTGTTTTAGCGGGAGGTGGCTACGAGCAGTACTTC
>TRBJ1-1|TRBV29-1|-|14|TRBD1
CSVRNRGASTEAFF
TGCAGCGTCCGGAACAGGGGCGCGAGCACTGAAGCTTTCTTT
>TRBJ1-5|TRBV10-3|-|14|-
CAISSDYSNQPQHF
TGTGCCATCAGTTCAGATTATAGCAATCAGCCCCAGCATTTT